Detailed here is one TCR beta chain. Measured with immunoSEQ multiplex PCR; TCRdb has only the in-frame clones, and not every one. The sample has 60,000 to 80,000 clones; roughly 85% are singletons. Trimming at V came to 4 bases and at J to 8 bases, leaving 9 bases not matched to a gene. Germline values: CDR1 LGHNA, CDR2 YNFKEQ. This CDR3 comprises 14 residues. The source of the sample is a study of blood T cell repertoires in COVID-19. Overall study: T cells, B-cell-depleted T cells, or PBMCs supplied cDNA or gDNA.

This clonotype was obtained from a man aged 50 to 60 with acute or convalescent COVID-19. The specimen was peripheral blood. The gene calls are TRBV4-2 and TRBJ1-2; TRBD1 matches 8 bases. CDR3 nucleotides: TGTGCCAGCAGCCGTGACAGGGGAGAGGACGGCTACACCTTC. It is translated as CASSRDRGEDGYTF.